Each of the 20 T cell receptor beta chains below was sequenced from the same sample in a study of glioma-infiltrating T cells after dendritic cell vaccination. Libraries were prepared by immunoSEQ multiplex PCR; TCRdb keeps only in-frame clonotypes and omits some of them. The repertoire consists of around 100,000 clones, with more than 80% occurring once and the leading ten covering 12%. Sequencing used blood, obtained before dendritic cell vaccination. The origin of the receptors is a human donor with glioblastoma.

This sequence joins TRBV9 and TRBJ1-5; D is perhaps TRBD1 (6 bases). Germline CDR1 is SGDLS and CDR2 is YYNGEE. The CDR3 is 15 residues long. The V gene lost 4 bases and the J gene lost 0 bases, with 11 bases spanning the gap. The CDR3 DNA reads as TGTGCCAGCAGCCCAGGGACACTTAGCAATCAGCCCCAGCATTTT. Translating gives CASSPGTLSNQPQHF.

The table lists this clone with a few counts. The V call is TRBV10-3, the J call TRBJ2-7; 12 bases are shared with TRBD2. The CDR3 consists of 14 residues. Per the germline V gene, CDR1 is ENHRY and CDR2 is SYGVKD. Unmatched junction bases numbered 6, after V lost 10 bases and J lost 2 bases. The CDR3 DNA follows: TGTGCCAGCAAAGGGACTAGCGGGCCCTACGAGCAGTACTTC. This gives the protein CASKGTSGPYEQYF.

There are a few counts of this clone. The chain uses TRBV7-3 and TRBJ2-1; 9 nucleotides match TRBD2. Germline trimming cut 5 bases from V and 7 bases from J; bases unmatched to any gene: 9. Per germline, CDR1 SGHTA and CDR2 FQGTGA. The CDR3 length is 15 residues. CDR3 amino acids: CASSADSSGGNEQFF. As DNA, the CDR3 is TGTGCCAGCAGCGCAGACAGTAGCGGGGGTAATGAGCAGTTCTTC.

For this clone: One end of the junction is discordant with germline, which a read error may explain. The rearrangement joins TRBV30 to TRBJ2-5; weak D call: TRBD2 (5 bases). The tail of the sequence fits TRBJ2-7 better, so the J call may be wrong. This CDR3 comprises 14 residues. Germline CDR1 reads GTSNPN; CDR2 reads SVGIG (reference sequence). CDR3 in DNA: TGTGCCCGGAGTGTACGGGGATTTGGCGACGAGCAGTACTTC. Translated, it gives CARSVRGFGDEQYF.

V usage is TRBV7-2 and J usage is TRBJ2-7; D is uncertain. V lost 5 bases, J lost 1 base, and 9 bases lay in between. The CDR3 is 13 residues long. Germline lookup yields CDR1 SGHTA and CDR2 FQGNSA. The CDR3, as DNA: TGTGCCAGCAGCCTCCTACCTTCCTACGAGCAGTACTTC. Translation gives CASSLLPSYEQYF.

The rearrangement links TRBV7-9 to TRBJ1-4, with 7 nucleotides matching TRBD1. Germline CDR1 SEHNR, CDR2 FQNEAQ (reference sequence). This CDR3 is built from 15 residues. The trim removed 1 base at V and 7 bases at J, leaving 6 bases unmatched. The CDR3 DNA reads TGTGCCAGCAGCTTAGGACAGGGAGTTACTGAAAAACTGTTTTTT. Amino acids: CASSLGQGVTEKLFF. Combining the CDR3 with reference TRBV7-9 and TRBJ1-4 gives the whole variable domain DTGVSQNPRHKITKRGQNVTFRCDPISEHNRLYWYRQTLGQGPEFLTYFQNEAQLEKSRLLSDRFSAERPKGSFSTLEIQRTEQGDSAMYLCASSLGQGVTEKLFFGSGTQLSVL.

The V and J genes are TRBV30 and TRBJ2-7, with D unclear. The CDR3 covers 13 residues. V was shortened by 0 bases and J by 10 bases, with 16 bases between the two germline ends. In germline, CDR1 is GTSNPN, CDR2 SVGIG (reference sequence). CDR3 sequence (DNA): TGTGCCTGGAGTGTAACTAACCCCGAGAGTCAGTACTTC. This gives the protein CAWSVTNPESQYF.

The chain links TRBV2 to TRBJ1-2; 7 positions agree with TRBD1. With 4 bases clipped from V and 1 base from J, the junction kept 12 bases outside the gene matches. The CDR3 totals 17 residues. Per the germline V gene, CDR1 is SNHLY and CDR2 is FYNNEI. The CDR3 spells CASSAGIGQDYNYGYTF. CDR3 sequence (DNA): TGTGCCAGCAGTGCTGGTATTGGACAGGACTATAACTATGGCTACACCTTC.

This rearrangement joins TRBV7-8 to TRBJ2-4, with D tentatively TRBD2 (5 bases). Germline loops: CDR1 SGHVS, CDR2 FQNEAQ. Trimming shortened V by 0 bases and J by 0 bases, and 15 bases separated the two germline ends. The CDR3 has 18 residues. Here the CDR3 DNA reads TGTGCCAGCAGCTTAGCGCGGGCAGACCCTCTAGCCAAAAACATTCAGTACTTC. The encoded protein is CASSLARADPLAKNIQYF.

V is TRBV2 and J is TRBJ1-2; 7 nucleotides agree with TRBD1. Germline lookup yields CDR1 SNHLY and CDR2 FYNNEI. This CDR3 has 15 amino acids. Unmatched junction bases numbered 13, after V lost 6 bases and J lost 6 bases. Here the CDR3 DNA reads TGTGCCAGCAGGGATCCGGGCCACAGGGGAGATGGCTACACCTTC. This sequence encodes CASRDPGHRGDGYTF.

The chain recombines TRBV11-3 with TRBJ2-7, with TRBD1 matching 9 bases. The CDR3 consists of 15 residues. V shed 5 bases and J 3 bases; nucleotides not matched to a gene: 8. Germline CDR1 and CDR2: SGHNT and YENEEA. The CDR3 nucleotides are TGTGCCAGCAGCGTGGGCCAGGGACAGGGCTACGAGCAGTACTTC. This gives the protein CASSVGQGQGYEQYF.

This rearrangement joins TRBV7-9 to TRBJ1-2; TRBD1 is a possible D gene (5 bases). The length of the CDR3 is 14 residues. The germline CDR1 and CDR2 sequences are SEHNR and FQNEAQ (reference sequence). Trimming took 1 base from V and 4 from J, leaving 10 bases between them. As DNA, the CDR3 is TGTGCCAGCAGCTTAGAGAGGCAGGGCTATGGCTACACCTTC. Translating gives CASSLERQGYGYTF.

The rearrangement links TRBV14 to TRBJ2-2; D is unresolved. Trimming cost V 2 bases and J 2 bases, with 6 bases left between them. The germline V gene encodes CDR1 SGHDN and CDR2 FVKESK. This CDR3 spans 14 amino acids. The CDR3, as DNA: TGTGCCAGCAGCCAATCAGTTAACACCGGGGAGCTGTTTTTT. Translated: CASSQSVNTGELFF.

The rearrangement joins TRBV19 to TRBJ1-3, with D hard to call. The length of the CDR3 is 15 residues. V lost 1 base, J lost 0 bases, and 7 bases lay in between. Per germline, CDR1 LNHDA and CDR2 SQIVND (reference sequence). CDR3 in DNA: TGTGCCAGTAGTATAGGAGACACCTCTGGAAACACCATATATTTT. Encoded protein: CASSIGDTSGNTIYF.

The J gene is TRBJ1-3, the V gene TRBV7-2; maybe TRBD1 (5 bases). The CDR3 runs 16 residues. The ends were cut back, 2 bases at V and 0 bases at J, with 11 bases in the middle. Germline V gene lookup returns CDR1 SGHTA and CDR2 FQGNSA. The CDR3 region is CASSLRPGRSGNTIYF. The CDR3 region has the DNA TGTGCCAGCAGCTTACGACCAGGGCGCTCTGGAAACACCATATATTTT.

The chain joins TRBV6-4 to TRBJ1-6; no firm D call. This CDR3 has 14 amino acids. Trimming stripped 3 bases from V and 3 bases from J, with 6 bases between. Germline lookup yields CDR1 MRHNA and CDR2 SNTAGT. CDR3 sequence reads: CASSEVSYNSPLHF. The CDR3 DNA reads TGTGCCAGCAGTGAAGTCAGCTATAATTCACCCCTCCACTTT.

This rearrangement joins TRBV5-4 to TRBJ1-2; possibly TRBD1 for D (6 bases). The CDR3 spans 13 residues. V was cut by 0 bases and J by 7 bases, with 10 bases left in between. CDR1 is SGHNT and CDR2 is YYREEE in the germline V gene (reference sequence). The CDR3 coding sequence is TGTGCCAGCAGCTTGGACGTCAGGGGTGGCTACACCTTC. Translation: CASSLDVRGGYTF.

The chain employs TRBV18 and TRBJ1-5, with 9 positions matching TRBD1. J gave up 8 bases and V 3 bases, and 5 bases lay outside the gene matches. The CDR3 totals 14 residues. Germline V gene sequence: CDR1 KGHSH, CDR2 LQKENI. CDR3 in amino acids: CASSPDRGSEPQHF. The CDR3 DNA reads as TGTGCCAGCTCACCGGACAGGGGCAGTGAGCCCCAGCATTTT.

The CDR3: CAWSVAAIYNEQFF. CDR3 coding DNA: TGTGCCTGGAGTGTCGCGGCCATCTACAATGAGCAGTTCTTC. The gene calls are TRBV30 and TRBJ2-1, with no clear D. Trimming took off 0 bases at V and 3 bases at J, with 9 bases between the two ends. Germline V gives CDR1 GTSNPN, CDR2 SVGIG (reference sequence). The length of the CDR3 is 14 residues.

The rearrangement uses TRBV27 and TRBJ2-1; a weak D match, TRBD2 (7 bases). Germline V gene data show CDR1 as MNHEY and CDR2 as SMNVEV (reference sequence). This CDR3 region has 19 residues. The ends were cut back, 6 bases at V and 4 bases at J, with 28 bases in the middle. The DNA for the CDR3 is TGTGCCAGCAGCAAGGGGGAGGGGGGCCCCCCTTTGCCATACAATGAGCAGTTCTTC. Translated, it gives CASSKGEGGPPLPYNEQFF.